Each of the 10 T cell receptor beta chains below was sequenced from the same sample in a study of T cells in women clearing cervical HPV infection (dated by TCRdb to the late 2010s). Libraries came from the immunoSEQ multiplex PCR assay. TCRdb limited this immuneACCESS table to in-frame rearrangements with V and J called. A share of clones is missing; checked studies link under half to unresolved V genes, and the rest is unexplained. The sample table holds fewer than 30,000 clones. The ten top clones hold about 17% of the sample. Sequencing used blood buffy coat. These receptors all stem from a woman between 18 and 70 years old with a cervical HPV16 infection that either progressed to CIN3+ or cleared (not recorded which).

Of note for this clone: The read gets to within 3 residues of the CDR3 end, and the germline J gene fills in the rest. V gene TRBV5-4 combines with J gene TRBJ2-1, with TRBD1 matching 10 bases. This CDR3 comprises 15 residues. J was trimmed by 7 bases and V by 4 bases; bases with no gene match: 8. Germline CDR1 is SGHNT and CDR2 is YYREEE (reference sequence). CDR3 sequence reads: CASSIPGQGFNEQFF. CDR3 bases read: TGTGCCAGCAGCATTCCGGGACAGGGGTTTAATGAG.

As concerns this clone: The sequenced fragment ends 3 residues before the CDR3 boundary, so the rest is inferred from the germline J gene. The V call is TRBV18, the J call TRBJ2-2; 8 nucleotides line up with TRBD1. This CDR3 spans 17 amino acids. In germline, CDR1 is KGHSH, CDR2 LQKENI. This CDR3 is CASSVTGTGATNEKLFF. The part of the CDR3 DNA that was read is TGTGCCAGCTCAGTAACCGGGACAGGAGCAACTAATGAAAAG.

CDR3 sequence reads: CASSLAGTRAFF. The covered CDR3 bases are TGTGCCAGCAGCTTAGCTGGGACTAGA. The chain has TRBV7-2 and TRBJ1-1; D possibly corresponds to TRBD1 (5 bases). The read ends 3 residues shy of where the CDR3 ends; the end is completed using the germline J gene. The CDR3 consists of 12 residues. Germline CDR1 SGHTA, CDR2 FQGNSA.

As to this clone: Read sequence stops 3 residues before the CDR3 end, and the germline J gene provides the missing end. The chain links TRBV29-1 to TRBJ2-1; D might be TRBD2 (6 bases). V dropped 5 bases and J dropped 0 bases, with 14 bases sitting between them. Germline lookup yields CDR1 SQVTM and CDR2 ANQGSEA. The CDR3 is 15 amino acids. The part of the CDR3 DNA that was read is TGCAGCGTTCGGGGACTTCCTAGCTCCTACAATGAG. This codes for CSVRGLPSSYNE. In full, the CDR3 is CSVRGLPSSYNEQFF.

About this clone itself: The read finishes 3 residues shy of the CDR3 end, and the germline J gene is used to complete it. This chain links TRBV6-2 or TRBV6-3 with TRBJ2-7; tentatively, D is TRBD2 (5 bases). CDR3 length: 13 amino acids. V was shortened by 2 bases and J by 4 bases, with 9 bases between the two germline ends. Germline loops: CDR1 MNHEY, CDR2 SVGEGT. The CDR3 reads CASSYLASYEQYF. The DNA read from the CDR3 is TGTGCCAGCAGTTACCTAGCCTCATACGAG.

To note about this clone: The read gets to within 3 residues of the CDR3 end, and the germline J gene fills in the rest. The rearrangement uses TRBV20-1 and TRBJ1-5; 8 bases line up with TRBD1. CDR1 is DFQATT and CDR2 is SNEGSKA in the germline V gene (reference sequence). The CDR3 totals 16 residues. Unmatched junction bases numbered 6, after V lost 0 bases and J lost 2 bases. The CDR3 here is CSARDPTRGRNQPQHF. Incomplete CDR3 DNA: TGCAGTGCTAGAGATCCCACCAGGGGGCGCAATCAGCCC.

The CDR3 DNA, read in part, is TGCAGCGTGGGGGACAGGGGCTCTGGGGCCAACGTC. This sequence encodes CSVGDRGSGANV. The complete CDR3 protein is CSVGDRGSGANVLTF. The chain combines TRBV29-1 with TRBJ2-6; TRBD1 matches 10 bases. The CDR3 goes on 3 residues after the read ends, and that part is filled in from the germline J gene. Germline CDR1 reads SQVTM; CDR2 reads ANQGSEA. The CDR3 extends over 15 amino acids. V lost 6 bases, J lost 0 bases, and 2 bases stayed unmatched.

Comments on this clone: Read data end 3 residues before the CDR3 end; the end is taken from the germline J gene. The rearrangement links TRBV4-2 to TRBJ1-3; no clear D gene. The V and J ends lost 3 bases and 1 base respectively, with 13 bases between them. The CDR3 is 16 residues long. The germline CDR1 and CDR2 sequences are LGHNA and YNFKEQ. CDR3 region: CASSQEPGRSGNTIYF. CDR3 DNA (partial): TGTGCCAGCAGCCAGGAGCCGGGTCGGTCTGGAAACACC.

A note on this clone: The read falls 3 residues short of the CDR3 end, and the missing part is taken from the germline J gene. The V gene is TRBV20-1, the J gene TRBJ1-6, with 7 bases that match TRBD1. V trimming: 1 base; J trimming: 7 bases; junction bases outside the gene matches: 13. Germline CDR1 DFQATT, CDR2 SNEGSKA (reference sequence). The CDR3 spans 17 residues. CDR3 DNA (partial): TGCAGTGCTAGAGCCACAGGGGACCCATGGGTAAATTCACCC. It translates to CSARATGDPWVNSP. The CDR3, in full, reads CSARATGDPWVNSPLHF.

As regards this clone: The read ends 3 residues before the CDR3 terminus; that terminus is restored from the germline J gene. The chain combines TRBV20-1 with TRBJ1-5; D is perhaps TRBD1 (6 bases). CDR1 is DFQATT, CDR2 SNEGSKA, per germline (reference sequence). V was pared by 3 bases and J by 3 bases, with 9 bases between. The CDR3 runs to 13 residues. CDR3 bases read: TGCAGTGCTAGTGGACAGCACAATCAGCCC. This sequence encodes CSASGQHNQP. The whole CDR3 protein is CSASGQHNQPQHF.